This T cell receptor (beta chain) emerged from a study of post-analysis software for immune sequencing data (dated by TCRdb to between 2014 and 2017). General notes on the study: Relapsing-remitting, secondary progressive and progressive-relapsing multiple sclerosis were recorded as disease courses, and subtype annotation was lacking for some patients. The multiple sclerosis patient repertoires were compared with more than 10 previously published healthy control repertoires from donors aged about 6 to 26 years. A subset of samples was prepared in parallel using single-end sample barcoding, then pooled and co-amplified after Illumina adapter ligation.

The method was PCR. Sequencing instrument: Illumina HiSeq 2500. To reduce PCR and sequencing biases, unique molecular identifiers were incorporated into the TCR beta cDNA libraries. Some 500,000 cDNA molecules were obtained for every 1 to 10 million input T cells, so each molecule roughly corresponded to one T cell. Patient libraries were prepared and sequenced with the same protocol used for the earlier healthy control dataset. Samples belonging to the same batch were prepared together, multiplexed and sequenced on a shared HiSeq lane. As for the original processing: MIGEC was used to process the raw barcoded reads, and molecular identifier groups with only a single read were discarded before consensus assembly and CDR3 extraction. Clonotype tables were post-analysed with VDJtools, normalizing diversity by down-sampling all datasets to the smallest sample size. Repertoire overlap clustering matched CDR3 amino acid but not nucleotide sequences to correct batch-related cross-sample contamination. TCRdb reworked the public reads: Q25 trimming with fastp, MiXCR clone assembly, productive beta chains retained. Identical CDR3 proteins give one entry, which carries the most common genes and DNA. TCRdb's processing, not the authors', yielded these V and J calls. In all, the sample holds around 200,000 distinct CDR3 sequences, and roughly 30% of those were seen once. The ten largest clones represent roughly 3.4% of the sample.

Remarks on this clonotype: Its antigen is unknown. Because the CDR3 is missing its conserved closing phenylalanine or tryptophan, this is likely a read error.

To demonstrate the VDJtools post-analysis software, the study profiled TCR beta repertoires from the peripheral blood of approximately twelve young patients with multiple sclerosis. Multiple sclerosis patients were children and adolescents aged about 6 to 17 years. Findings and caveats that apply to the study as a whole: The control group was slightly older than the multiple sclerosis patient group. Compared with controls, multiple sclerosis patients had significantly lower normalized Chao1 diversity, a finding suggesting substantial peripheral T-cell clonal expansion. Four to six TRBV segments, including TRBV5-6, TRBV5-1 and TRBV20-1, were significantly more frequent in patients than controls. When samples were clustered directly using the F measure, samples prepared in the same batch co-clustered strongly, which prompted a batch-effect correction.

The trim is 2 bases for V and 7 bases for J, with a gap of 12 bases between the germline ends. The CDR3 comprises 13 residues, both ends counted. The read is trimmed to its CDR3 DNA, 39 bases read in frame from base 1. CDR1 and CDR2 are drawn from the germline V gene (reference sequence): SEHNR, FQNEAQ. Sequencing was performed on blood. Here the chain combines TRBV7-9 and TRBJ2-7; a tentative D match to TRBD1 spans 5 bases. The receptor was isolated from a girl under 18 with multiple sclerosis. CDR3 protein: CASSLSAGLEQYC. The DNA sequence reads TGTGCCAGCAGCTTATCCGCAGGGCTGGAGCAGTACTGC.